Listed below are T cell receptor beta chains from one sample, sequenced in a study of blood T cells in healthy people across ages. TCRdb reanalysed the 5' RACE reads using MiXCR and keeps one entry per CDR3 protein. This table has hundreds of thousands of distinct CDR3 sequences, less than 35% appearing once. The source material was blood. Receptor source: a woman aged 80 or over in good health. Each CDR3 is given with its conserved first and last residue. D genes are given only for firm matches. Size values are once, few and many counts, or a class for expanded clones, and some rows have none.

D: .; V: TRBV12-3/TRBV12-4; J: TRBJ1-1; size: .; CDR3: CASPIDFTGGTEAFF; DNA: TGTGCCAGCCCCATAGATTTTACGGGGGGCACTGAAGCTTTCTTT
D: .; V: TRBV12-3/TRBV12-4; J: TRBJ1-2; size: many; CDR3: CASSRKSDRNYGYTF; DNA: TGTGCCAGCAGCCGAAAGAGTGACCGGAACTATGGCTACACCTTC
D: TRBD2; V: TRBV19; J: TRBJ2-1; size: .; CDR3: CASGRVSSKSSYNEQFF; DNA: TGTGCCAGTGGGAGGGTTTCGTCGAAGAGCTCCTACAATGAGCAGTTCTTC
D: TRBD1; V: TRBV2; J: TRBJ2-3; size: .; CDR3: CASSRDRGGGDTQYF; DNA: TGTGCCAGCAGTCGCGACAGGGGCGGTGGAGATACGCAGTATTTT
D: .; V: TRBV5-1; J: TRBJ2-2; size: once; CDR3: CASSALVSGELFF; DNA: TGCGCCAGCAGCGCCCTAGTGAGCGGGGAGCTGTTTTTT
D: TRBD1; V: TRBV7-9; J: TRBJ2-1; size: .; CDR3: CASSRRQGPMPSEQFF; DNA: TGTGCCAGCAGCCGGAGACAGGGGCCAATGCCCAGTGAGCAGTTCTTC
D: .; V: TRBV11-2; J: TRBJ1-2; size: .; CDR3: CASSSLLGQNGYTF; DNA: TGTGCCAGCAGCTCCCTGCTAGGGCAGAACGGCTACACCTTC
D: .; V: TRBV20-1; J: TRBJ2-5; size: .; CDR3: CSARLETWETQYF; DNA: TGCAGTGCTAGACTTGAGACCTGGGAGACCCAGTACTTC
D: .; V: TRBV5-1; J: TRBJ1-1; size: .; CDR3: CASSLSVGTKGTEAFF; DNA: TGCGCCAGCAGCTTGAGTGTCGGGACGAAAGGCACTGAAGCTTTCTTT
D: .; V: TRBV11-3; J: TRBJ2-5; size: .; CDR3: CASSLEWGDSLGETQYF; DNA: TGTGCCAGCAGCTTAGAATGGGGTGACAGCCTTGGGGAGACCCAGTACTTC
D: TRBD2; V: TRBV18; J: TRBJ2-1; size: few; CDR3: CASSPLGLAYEQFF; DNA: TGTGCCAGCTCACCGTTGGGACTAGCGTATGAGCAGTTCTTC
D: .; V: TRBV30; J: TRBJ1-2; size: many; CDR3: CAWTHRAYYGYTF; DNA: TGTGCCTGGACCCACCGGGCCTACTATGGCTACACCTTC
D: .; V: TRBV3-1; J: TRBJ2-7; size: .; CDR3: CARARTEGSYGQYF; DNA: TGTGCCAGGGCCAGGACGGAGGGGTCCTACGGGCAGTACTTC
D: .; V: TRBV9; J: TRBJ1-2; size: .; CDR3: CASSVGGRTAYGYTF; DNA: TGTGCCAGCAGCGTAGGTGGACGGACAGCCTATGGCTACACCTTC
D: .; V: TRBV12-3/TRBV12-4; J: TRBJ1-3; size: .; CDR3: CASIMQGRHTIYF; DNA: TGTGCCAGCATCATGCAGGGTCGACACACCATATATTTT
D: .; V: TRBV7-2; J: TRBJ1-1; size: .; CDR3: CASSRSGNTEAFF; DNA: TGTGCCAGCAGCAGGTCAGGGAACACTGAAGCTTTCTTT